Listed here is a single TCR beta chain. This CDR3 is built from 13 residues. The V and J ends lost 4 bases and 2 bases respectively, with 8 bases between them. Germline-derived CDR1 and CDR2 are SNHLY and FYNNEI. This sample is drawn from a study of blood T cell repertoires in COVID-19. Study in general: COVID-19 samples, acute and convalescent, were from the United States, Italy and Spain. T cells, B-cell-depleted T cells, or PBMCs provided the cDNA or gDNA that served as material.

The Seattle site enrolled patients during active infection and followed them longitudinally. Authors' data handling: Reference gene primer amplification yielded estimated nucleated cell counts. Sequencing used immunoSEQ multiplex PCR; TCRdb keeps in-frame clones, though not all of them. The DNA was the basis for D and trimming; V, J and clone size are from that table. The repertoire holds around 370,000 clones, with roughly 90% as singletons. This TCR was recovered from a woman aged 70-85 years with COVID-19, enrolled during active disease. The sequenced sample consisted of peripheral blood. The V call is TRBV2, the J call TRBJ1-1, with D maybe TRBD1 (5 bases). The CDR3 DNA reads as TGTGCCAGCAGTGGACAGATAAACACTGAAGCTTTCTTT. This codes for CASSGQINTEAFF.